This T cell receptor beta chain was retrieved from a study of control samples from healthy donors and cancer patients (dated by TCRdb to the early 2020s). Library construction relied on the immunoSEQ multiplex PCR assay. Drawn from immuneACCESS, this table holds only the in-frame rearrangements with V and J called that TCRdb kept. Clones are partly lost; checked studies trace under half to an unresolved V gene and leave the rest unexplained. This sample gives about 150,000 clones in total; over 90% of them show up just once. The ten largest clones represent approximately 14% of the sample. Regarding this clone: The antigen this receptor binds is unknown. Qualities for individual bases were not recorded, and no much larger clone is one base off.

The germline V and J ends show losses of 3 bases and 4 bases respectively, and no gene match explains 7 bases of the junction. From the cysteine up to the phenylalanine, the CDR3 has a length of 15 residues. Only the CDR3 part of the read is kept: 45 bases, read in frame from the first base. CDR1 and CDR2, looked up from the germline V gene (reference sequence), are LGHDT and YNNKEL. The specimen sequenced was PBMCs. The sequence was obtained from a man aged 60 to 75 with colorectal cancer. This chain is built from TRBV3-1 (or the pseudogene TRBV3-2) and TRBJ2-3; TRBD2 matches 7 bases in the middle. The DNA is TGTGCCAGCAGCCAGGCCGGGGGGACCTCAGATACGCAGTATTTT. Its product reads: CASSQAGGTSDTQYF.